This T cell receptor (beta chain) was found in a study of CD8+ T cells in alopecia areata. The V gene's germline CDR1 is SGHRS and CDR2 YFSETQ. CDR3 length equals 14 residues. The V end lost 5 bases, the J end lost 6 bases, and 18 bases lay between the germline ends. RNA extraction and reverse transcription yielded cDNA as sequencing template. Data came from immunoSEQ multiplex PCR; TCRdb stores just in-frame clones and leaves some out. This sample carries approximately 98,000 clones, under 60% of them seen once, and the ten largest clones take roughly 25%. Punch biopsies of lesional scalp, plus peripheral blood, were taken from alopecia areata patients.

The specimen sequenced was NKG2D-low CD8+ T cells sorted from blood. This TCR was recovered from a human donor with alopecia areata. The chain has TRBV5-1 and TRBJ2-7; possible D gene TRBD2, 5 bases. In nucleotides, the CDR3 is TGCGCCAGCAGACGAGAACGCGGGCTCCCCGAGCAGTACTTC. Encoded protein: CASRRERGLPEQYF.